This passage covers 19 T cell receptor beta chains from one sample sequenced in a study of blood T cell repertoires in COVID-19. Profiling relied on immunoSEQ multiplex PCR, and the TCRdb table lists in-frame clones only, not all of them. This sample carries 45,000 to 70,000 clones, around 79% of them seen once, and the ten largest clones take 18%. Sequencing input: peripheral blood. Source of these receptors: a woman in her 50s with active or convalescent COVID-19.

Comment on this clone: Distinct nucleotide sequences in the sample also encode this CDR3. The gene calls are TRBV9 and TRBJ2-7; perhaps TRBD2 as D (5 bases). V lost 4 bases, J lost 1 base, and 12 bases lay in between. This CDR3 region has 14 residues. The germline CDR1 and CDR2 sequences are SGDLS and YYNGEE. CDR3 sequence: CASSPSGRSYEQYF. In DNA form, the CDR3 reads TGTGCCAGCAGCCCCAGCGGTCGGTCCTACGAGCAGTACTTC.

DNA for the CDR3: TGTGCCAGCAGCTTTTCGACAGGGATGCATGGCTACACCTTC. Translation gives CASSFSTGMHGYTF. This chain connects TRBV7-9 to TRBJ1-2; 7 bases are a match to TRBD1. The CDR3 consists of 14 residues. V shed 3 bases and J 6 bases; nucleotides not matched to a gene: 7. Germline-derived CDR1 and CDR2 are SEHNR and FQNEAQ (reference sequence).

In nucleotides, the CDR3 is TGTGCCAGCAGAAACGGGACTAGTTTTGGCACAGATACGCAGTATTTT. Translating it yields CASRNGTSFGTDTQYF. This chain connects TRBV2 to TRBJ2-3, with TRBD2 identical over 8 bases. Germline loops: CDR1 SNHLY, CDR2 FYNNEI. J gave up 1 base and V 6 bases, and 9 bases lay outside the gene matches. This CDR3 region has 16 residues. Using reference TRBV2 and TRBJ2-3 for the parts outside the CDR3, the full variable domain is EPEVTQTPSHQVTQMGQEVILRCVPISNHLYFYWYRQILGQKVEFLVSFYNNEISEKSEIFDDQFSVERPDGSNFTLKIRSTKLEDSAMYFCASRNGTSFGTDTQYFGPGTRLTVL.

This clone was observed a few times. This chain connects TRBV23-1 to TRBJ2-1; 12 bases are shared with TRBD1. TRBV23-1 is filed as an ORF, its function uncertain. The CDR3 spans 16 residues. V shed 2 bases and J 2 bases; nucleotides not matched to a gene: 1. For the CDR3, the DNA is TGCGCCAGCAGTCAAGGGGACAGGGGGCCCTACAATGAGCAGTTCTTC. This encodes CASSQGDRGPYNEQFF.

CDR3 sequence (DNA): TGTGCCAGCTCACCACCGCAGGCAGGACAGAGCTCCTACAATGAGCAGTTCTTC. The encoded protein is CASSPPQAGQSSYNEQFF. The chain carries TRBV18 and TRBJ2-1; a possible D gene is TRBD1 (6 bases). Germline V gives CDR1 KGHSH, CDR2 LQKENI. V was clipped by 0 bases and J by 0 bases, with 15 bases between them. This CDR3 contains 18 residues.

The V and J genes are TRBV3-1 (or the pseudogene TRBV3-2) and TRBJ2-1, with D possibly matching TRBD2 (6 bases). This CDR3 comprises 16 residues. The germline CDR1 and CDR2 sequences are LGHDT and YNNKEL (reference sequence). Trimming removed 7 bases from V and 2 bases from J, with 18 bases in between. The CDR3 loop is CASIPSGTGAYNEQFF. The CDR3 DNA follows: TGTGCCAGCATCCCCTCCGGGACTGGGGCCTACAATGAGCAGTTCTTC.

V gene TRBV6-2 or TRBV6-3 combines with J gene TRBJ1-5; 7 bases map to TRBD1. Germline-derived CDR1 and CDR2 are MNHEY and SVGEGT. V lost 4 bases and J lost 2; bases outside the gene matches: 8. The CDR3 spans 16 residues. In DNA form, the CDR3 reads TGTGCCAGCAGTTGGACAGGCGTAATGGGCAATCAGCCCCAGCATTTT. Protein: CASSWTGVMGNQPQHF.

CDR3 sequence: CSAGDLSGRAFIEQFF. The CDR3 DNA reads as TGCAGCGCCGGGGACCTTAGCGGGAGGGCCTTCATTGAGCAGTTCTTC. The chain employs TRBV29-1 and TRBJ2-1; 11 bases match TRBD2. Trimming took 7 bases from V and 9 from J; bases not matched to a gene: 17. This CDR3 region has 16 residues. Germline V lookup: CDR1 SQVTM, CDR2 ANQGSEA.

The chain couples TRBV6-5 to TRBJ2-7, with D possibly TRBD1 on 5 matching bases. Germline V gives CDR1 MNHEY, CDR2 SVGAGI. The CDR3 totals 13 residues. The germline V and J ends were trimmed by 10 bases and 4 bases, with 17 bases remaining between them. The CDR3 DNA reads as TGTGCCATCCAGGGAAAACCCACTTACGAGCAGTACTTC. Protein: CAIQGKPTYEQYF.

This rearrangement joins TRBV18 to TRBJ2-1; D is ambiguous. Looked up from germline, CDR1 is KGHSH and CDR2 is LQKENI. This CDR3 has 15 residues. Trimming removed 5 bases from V and 0 bases from J, with 11 bases in between. CDR3 sequence (DNA): TGTGCCAGCTCATCCTTAGCTAGCTCCTACAATGAGCAGTTCTTC. Protein sequence: CASSSLASSYNEQFF.

In its sample, this clone was seen once. This chain uses TRBV30 with TRBJ1-1, with D perhaps TRBD1 (5 bases). The CDR3 extends over 13 amino acids. Germline V CDR1 and CDR2: GTSNPN, SVGIG (reference sequence). The germline V and J ends were trimmed by 0 bases and 5 bases, with 10 bases remaining between them. CDR3 nucleotide sequence: TGTGCCTGGAGTGTACAGGACGGGACTGAAGCTTTCTTT. Its translation is CAWSVQDGTEAFF.

V is TRBV12-3 or TRBV12-4 and J is TRBJ2-1; D is uncertain. The CDR3 loop spans 13 amino acids. V was clipped by 11 bases and J by 5 bases, with 16 bases between them. The CDR3 DNA sequence: TGTGCCTCAGGCTTTTCGTTCGACAATGAGCAGTTCTTC. Its translation: CASGFSFDNEQFF.

By frequency in the sample, this clone is medium-sized. V is TRBV28 and J is TRBJ1-5, with 7 bases that match TRBD1. The V segment lost 0 bases and the J segment 3 bases; nucleotides outside the gene matches: 8. CDR3 size: 17 residues. CDR1 and CDR2 from the germline V gene are MDHEN and SYDVKM. The CDR3 protein is CASSLWRGTVSNQPQHF. The CDR3, as DNA: TGTGCCAGCAGTTTATGGAGGGGGACAGTCTCCAATCAGCCCCAGCATTTT.

V usage is TRBV18 and J usage is TRBJ1-4, with 7 bases identical to TRBD1. This CDR3 is 17 amino acids long. V gave up 3 bases and J gave up 5 bases; unmatched junction bases: 12. Germline assignment: CDR1 KGHSH and CDR2 LQKENI. The CDR3 is CASSPLTHRGRNEKLFF. CDR3 bases: TGTGCCAGCTCACCGCTAACCCACAGGGGTCGGAATGAAAAACTGTTTTTT.

The chain recombines TRBV14 with TRBJ2-5, with TRBD2 matching 7 bases. CDR3 length: 15 residues. Per the germline V gene, CDR1 is SGHDN and CDR2 is FVKESK. Unmatched junction bases numbered 7, after V lost 4 bases and J lost 2 bases. CDR3 sequence: CASSPLSGGQETQYF. CDR3 sequence (DNA): TGTGCCAGCAGCCCCTTGTCGGGAGGACAAGAGACCCAGTACTTC.

The V gene is TRBV28, the J gene TRBJ1-1, with 7 bases lining up with TRBD1. V gave up 7 bases and J gave up 5 bases; unmatched junction bases: 13. Germline CDR1 MDHEN, CDR2 SYDVKM. CDR3 length: 15 residues. CDR3 region: CASTENRGRGTEAFF. In DNA form, the CDR3 reads TGTGCCAGCACCGAGAACAGGGGCCGTGGGACTGAAGCTTTCTTT.

This clone was seen a handful of times. The chain couples TRBV11-2 to TRBJ2-7, with 14 nucleotides matching TRBD2. V lost 5 bases to trimming and J lost 5 bases; unmatched junction nucleotides: 11. CDR1 and CDR2 from the germline V gene are SGHAT and FQNNGV. CDR3 length equals 17 residues. CDR3 loop: CASSRAGGLAGVNEQYF. The CDR3 DNA reads as TGTGCCAGCAGCCGAGCTGGGGGACTAGCGGGAGTCAACGAGCAGTACTTC.

The V and J genes are TRBV12-3 or TRBV12-4 and TRBJ2-3; no reliable D call. The V end was cut by 6 bases, the J end by 5 bases, with 6 bases between. CDR3 length: 11 amino acids. The chain's CDR3 is CASRARDTQYF. The CDR3 region has the DNA TGTGCCAGCAGAGCAAGAGATACGCAGTATTTT.

This clone has a handful of counts. V is TRBV5-1 and J is TRBJ1-5; 8 positions match TRBD1. The CDR3 is 14 amino acids. In germline, CDR1 is SGHRS, CDR2 YFSETQ. V lost 4 bases and J lost 4; bases outside the gene matches: 4. The CDR3 is CASSPGQGNQPQHF. CDR3 sequence (DNA): TGCGCCAGCAGCCCAGGACAGGGTAATCAGCCCCAGCATTTT.